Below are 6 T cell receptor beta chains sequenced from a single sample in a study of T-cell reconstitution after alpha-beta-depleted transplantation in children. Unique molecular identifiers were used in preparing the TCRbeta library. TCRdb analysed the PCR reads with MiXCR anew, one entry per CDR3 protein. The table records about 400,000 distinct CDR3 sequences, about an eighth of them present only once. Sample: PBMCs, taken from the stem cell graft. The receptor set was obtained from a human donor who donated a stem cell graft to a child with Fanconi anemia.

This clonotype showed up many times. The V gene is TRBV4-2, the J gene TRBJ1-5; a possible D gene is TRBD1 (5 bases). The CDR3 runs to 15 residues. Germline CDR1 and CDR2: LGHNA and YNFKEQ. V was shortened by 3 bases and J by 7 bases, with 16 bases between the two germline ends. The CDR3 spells CASSQDKGAGQPQHF. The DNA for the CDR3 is TGTGCCAGCAGCCAGGATAAAGGGGCAGGACAGCCCCAGCATTTT.

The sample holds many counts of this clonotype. This CDR3 is CSANARGRGAGDTQYF. For the CDR3, the DNA is TGCAGCGCCAACGCCCGGGGGCGCGGGGCCGGAGATACGCAGTATTTT. The rearrangement uses TRBV29-1 and TRBJ2-3; D is tentatively TRBD1 or TRBD2 (6 bases each). Trimming took 7 bases from V and 5 from J, leaving 25 bases between them. From germline, CDR1 is SQVTM and CDR2 ANQGSEA. The CDR3 runs 16 residues.

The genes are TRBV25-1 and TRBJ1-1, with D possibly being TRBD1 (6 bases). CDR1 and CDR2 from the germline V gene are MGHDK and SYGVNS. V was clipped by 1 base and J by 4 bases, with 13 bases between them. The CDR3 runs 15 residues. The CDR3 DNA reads TGTGCCAGCAGTGAATTGTGGGACACCCGCACTGAAGCTTTCTTT. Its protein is CASSELWDTRTEAFF.

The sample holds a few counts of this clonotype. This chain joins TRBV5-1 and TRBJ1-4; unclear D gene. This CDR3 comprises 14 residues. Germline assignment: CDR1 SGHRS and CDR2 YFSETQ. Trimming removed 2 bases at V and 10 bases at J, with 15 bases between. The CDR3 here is CASSFDLQSPKLFF. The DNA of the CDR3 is TGCGCCAGCAGCTTCGACCTACAGTCGCCAAAACTGTTTTTT.

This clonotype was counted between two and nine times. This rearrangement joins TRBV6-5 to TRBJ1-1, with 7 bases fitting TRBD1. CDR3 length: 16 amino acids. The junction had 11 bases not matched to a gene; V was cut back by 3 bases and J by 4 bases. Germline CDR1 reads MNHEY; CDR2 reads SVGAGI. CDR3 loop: CASSYRSGGDGTEAFF. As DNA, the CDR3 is TGTGCCAGCAGTTATCGGTCAGGGGGTGATGGCACTGAAGCTTTCTTT.

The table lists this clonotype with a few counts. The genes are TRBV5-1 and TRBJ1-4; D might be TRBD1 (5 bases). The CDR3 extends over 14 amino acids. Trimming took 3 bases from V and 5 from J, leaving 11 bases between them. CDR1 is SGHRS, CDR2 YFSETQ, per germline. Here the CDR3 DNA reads TGCGCCAGCAGCTCCGGGACTATGAATGAAAAACTGTTTTTT. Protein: CASSSGTMNEKLFF.